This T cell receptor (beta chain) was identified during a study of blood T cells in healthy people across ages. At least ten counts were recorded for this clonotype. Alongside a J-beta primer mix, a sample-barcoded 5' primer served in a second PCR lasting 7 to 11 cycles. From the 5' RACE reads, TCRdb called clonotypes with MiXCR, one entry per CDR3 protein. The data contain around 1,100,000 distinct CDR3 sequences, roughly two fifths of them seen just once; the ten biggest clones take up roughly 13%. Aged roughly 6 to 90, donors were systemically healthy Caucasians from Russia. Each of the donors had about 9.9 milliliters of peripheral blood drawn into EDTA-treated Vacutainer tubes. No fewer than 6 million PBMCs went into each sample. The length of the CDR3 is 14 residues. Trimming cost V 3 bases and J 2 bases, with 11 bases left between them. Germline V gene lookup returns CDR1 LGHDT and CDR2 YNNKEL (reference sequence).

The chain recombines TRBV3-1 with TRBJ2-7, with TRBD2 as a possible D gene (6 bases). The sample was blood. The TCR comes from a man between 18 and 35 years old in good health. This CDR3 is CASSQGSGTYEQYF. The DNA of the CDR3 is TGTGCCAGCAGCCAGGGTAGCGGAACCTACGAGCAGTACTTC.